This T cell receptor (beta chain) was profiled in a study of T cell changes during pregnancy in multiple sclerosis. The method was immunoSEQ multiplex PCR; TCRdb's version includes in-frame clones alone and lacks a portion of them. The sample yields some 47,000 clones, 70% to 90% seen once. Germline loops: CDR1 SGHVS, CDR2 FNYEAQ. The CDR3 extends over 14 amino acids. Unmatched junction bases numbered 7, after V lost 5 bases and J lost 3 bases. The TCR comes from a female donor with multiple sclerosis, enrolled in a pregnancy study. The material sequenced was peripheral blood, taken in the first trimester of pregnancy. The chain links TRBV7-6 to TRBJ2-7, with 7 bases lining up with TRBD2. CDR3 sequence reads: CASSASGLSYEQYF. DNA for the CDR3: TGTGCCAGCAGCGCTAGCGGACTGAGCTACGAGCAGTACTTC.